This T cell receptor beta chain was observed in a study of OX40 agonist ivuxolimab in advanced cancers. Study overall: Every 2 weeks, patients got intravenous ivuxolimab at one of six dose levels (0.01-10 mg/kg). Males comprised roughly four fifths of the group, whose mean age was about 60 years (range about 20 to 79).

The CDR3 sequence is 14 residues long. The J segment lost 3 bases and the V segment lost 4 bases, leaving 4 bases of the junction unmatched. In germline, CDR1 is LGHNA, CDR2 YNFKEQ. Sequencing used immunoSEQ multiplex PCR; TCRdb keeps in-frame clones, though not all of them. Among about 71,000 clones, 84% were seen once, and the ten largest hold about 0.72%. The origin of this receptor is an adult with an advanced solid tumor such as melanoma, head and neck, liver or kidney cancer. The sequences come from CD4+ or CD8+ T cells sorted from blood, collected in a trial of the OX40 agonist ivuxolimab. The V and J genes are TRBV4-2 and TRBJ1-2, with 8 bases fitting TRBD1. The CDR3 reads CASSPADRDYGYTF. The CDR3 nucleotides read TGTGCCAGCAGCCCCGCGGACAGGGACTATGGCTACACCTTC.